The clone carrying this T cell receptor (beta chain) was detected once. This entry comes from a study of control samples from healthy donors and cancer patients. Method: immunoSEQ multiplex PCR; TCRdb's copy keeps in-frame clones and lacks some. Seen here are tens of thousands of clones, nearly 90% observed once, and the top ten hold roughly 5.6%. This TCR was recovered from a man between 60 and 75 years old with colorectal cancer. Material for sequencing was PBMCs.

The CDR3 here is CAISESMLAGNEQFF. CDR3 DNA sequence: TGTGCCATCAGTGAGTCCATGCTAGCGGGGAATGAGCAGTTCTTC. V usage is TRBV10-3 and J usage is TRBJ2-1; 9 bases match TRBD2. Germline CDR1 ENHRY, CDR2 SYGVKD. The ends lost 0 bases at V and 7 bases at J; junction bases unmatched: 4. This CDR3 has 15 residues.